This T cell receptor beta chain was sequenced for a study of shared clonotypes between healthy human individuals. Turning to the study itself: A donor's plate count was three for CD4 naive and three for CD4 memory; CD8 naive had two and CD8 memory one.

Trimming removed 1 base at V and 3 bases at J, with 16 bases between. This CDR3 region has 16 residues. Germline V gene sequence: CDR1 SEHNR, CDR2 FQNEAQ (reference sequence). Sequencing was performed with immunoSEQ multiplex PCR; in TCRdb, only in-frame clones are kept and a portion is missing. The sample has 1.5 million to 2.5 million clones, about 94% seen once; the top ten hold 0.9% to 1.5%. The naive CD8 population came from CD45RO-negative cells selected for CCR7, without terminally differentiated effector memory CD45RA+ cells. V gene TRBV7-9 combines with J gene TRBJ2-7, with TRBD2 as a possible D gene (6 bases). Specimen: naive CD8+ T cells sorted from blood. The receptor was derived from a man younger than 35 in good health. CDR3 amino acids: CASSLGGSGGYYEQYF. CDR3 DNA sequence: TGTGCCAGCAGCTTAGGGGGTAGCGGAGGATACTACGAGCAGTACTTC.